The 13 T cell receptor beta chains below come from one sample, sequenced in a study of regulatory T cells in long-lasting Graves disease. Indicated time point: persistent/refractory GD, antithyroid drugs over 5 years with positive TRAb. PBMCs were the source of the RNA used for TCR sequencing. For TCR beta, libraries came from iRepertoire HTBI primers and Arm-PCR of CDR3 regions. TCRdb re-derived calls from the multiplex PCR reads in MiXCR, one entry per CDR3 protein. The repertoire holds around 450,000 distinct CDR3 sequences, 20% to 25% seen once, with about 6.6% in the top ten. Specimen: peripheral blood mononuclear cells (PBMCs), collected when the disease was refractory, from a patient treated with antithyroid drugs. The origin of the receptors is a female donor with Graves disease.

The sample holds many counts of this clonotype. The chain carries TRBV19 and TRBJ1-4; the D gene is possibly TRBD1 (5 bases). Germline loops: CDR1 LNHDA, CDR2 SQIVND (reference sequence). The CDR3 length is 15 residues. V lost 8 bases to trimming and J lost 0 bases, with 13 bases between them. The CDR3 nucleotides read TGTGCCAGTGGGGATGGGGGTTCAACTAATGAAAAACTGTTTTTT. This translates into CASGDGGSTNEKLFF.

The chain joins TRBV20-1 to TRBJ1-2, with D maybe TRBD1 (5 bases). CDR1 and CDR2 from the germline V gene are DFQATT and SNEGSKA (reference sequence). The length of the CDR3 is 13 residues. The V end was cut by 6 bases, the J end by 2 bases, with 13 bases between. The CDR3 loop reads CSASRGRNYGYTF. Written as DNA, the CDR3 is TGCAGTGCCAGTAGGGGCCGGAACTATGGCTACACCTTC.

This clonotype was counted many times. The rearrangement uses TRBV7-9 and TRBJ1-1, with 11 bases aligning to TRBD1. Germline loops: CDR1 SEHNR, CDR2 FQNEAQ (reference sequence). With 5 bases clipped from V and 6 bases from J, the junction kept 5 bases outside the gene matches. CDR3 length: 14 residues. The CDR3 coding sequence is TGTGCCAGCAGCCGGGGACAGGGGGTCGCTGAAGCTTTCTTT. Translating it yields CASSRGQGVAEAFF. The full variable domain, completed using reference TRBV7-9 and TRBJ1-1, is DTGVSQNPRHKITKRGQNVTFRCDPISEHNRLYWYRQTLGQGPEFLTYFQNEAQLEKSRLLSDRFSAERPKGSFSTLEIQRTEQGDSAMYLCASSRGQGVAEAFFGQGTRLTVV.

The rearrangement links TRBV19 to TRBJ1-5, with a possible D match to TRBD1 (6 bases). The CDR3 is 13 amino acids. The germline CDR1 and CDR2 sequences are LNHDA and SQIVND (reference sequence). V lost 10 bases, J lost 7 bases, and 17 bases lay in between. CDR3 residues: CATTGGAGQPQHF. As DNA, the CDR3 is TGTGCCACAACGGGGGGCGCAGGGCAGCCCCAGCATTTT.

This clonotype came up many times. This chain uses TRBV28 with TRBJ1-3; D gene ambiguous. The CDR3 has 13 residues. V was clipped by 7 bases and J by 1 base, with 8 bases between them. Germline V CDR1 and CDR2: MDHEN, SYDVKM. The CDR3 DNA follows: TGTGCCAGCAATGTGGGTTCTGGAAACACCATATATTTT. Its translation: CASNVGSGNTIYF.

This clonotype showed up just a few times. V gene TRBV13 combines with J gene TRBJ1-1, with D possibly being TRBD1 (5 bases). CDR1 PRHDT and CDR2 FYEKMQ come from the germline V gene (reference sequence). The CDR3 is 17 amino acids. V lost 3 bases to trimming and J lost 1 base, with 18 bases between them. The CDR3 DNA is TGTGCCAGCAGCTTGTGGGGGGAATTTGGGCCGAACACTGAAGCTTTCTTT. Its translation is CASSLWGEFGPNTEAFF.

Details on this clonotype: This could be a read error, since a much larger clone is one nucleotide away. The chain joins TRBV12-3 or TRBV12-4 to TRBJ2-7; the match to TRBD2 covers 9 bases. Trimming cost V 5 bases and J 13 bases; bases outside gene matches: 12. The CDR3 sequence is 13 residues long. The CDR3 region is CASSNPSGVPTYF. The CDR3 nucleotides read TGTGCCAGCAGTAACCCTAGCGGGGTTCCAACATACTTC.

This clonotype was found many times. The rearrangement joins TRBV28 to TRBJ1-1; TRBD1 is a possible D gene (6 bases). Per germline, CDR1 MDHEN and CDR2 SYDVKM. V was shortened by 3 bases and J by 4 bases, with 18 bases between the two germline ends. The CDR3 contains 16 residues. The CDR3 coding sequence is TGTGCCAGCAGTTTGGCCGCCGGGGGCGCGGGCACTGAAGCTTTCTTT. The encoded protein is CASSLAAGGAGTEAFF.

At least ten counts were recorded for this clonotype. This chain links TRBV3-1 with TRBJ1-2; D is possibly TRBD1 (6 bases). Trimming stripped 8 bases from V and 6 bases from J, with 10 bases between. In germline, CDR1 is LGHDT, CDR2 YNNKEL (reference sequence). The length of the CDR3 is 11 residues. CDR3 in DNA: TGTGCCAGCTCCGCAGGGGATGGCTACACCTTC. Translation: CASSAGDGYTF.

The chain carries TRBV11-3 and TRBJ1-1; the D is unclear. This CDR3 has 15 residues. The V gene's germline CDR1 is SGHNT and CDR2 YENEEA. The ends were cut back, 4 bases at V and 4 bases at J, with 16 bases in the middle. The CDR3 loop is CASSSKKWEITEAFF. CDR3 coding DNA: TGTGCCAGCAGCTCCAAGAAGTGGGAGATCACTGAAGCTTTCTTT.

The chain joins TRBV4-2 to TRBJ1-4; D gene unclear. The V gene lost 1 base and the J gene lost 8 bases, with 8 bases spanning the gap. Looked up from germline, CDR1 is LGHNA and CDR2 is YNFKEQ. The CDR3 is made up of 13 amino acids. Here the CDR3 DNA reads TGTGCCAGCAGCCAAGGTTTGGGGGAAAAACTGTTTTTT. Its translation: CASSQGLGEKLFF.

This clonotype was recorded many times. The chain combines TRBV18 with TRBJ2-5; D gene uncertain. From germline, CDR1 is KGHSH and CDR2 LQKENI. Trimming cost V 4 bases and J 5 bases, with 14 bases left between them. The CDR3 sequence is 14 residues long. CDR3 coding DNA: TGTGCCAGCTCACATCTTGGTACGGAGGAGACCCAGTACTTC. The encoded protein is CASSHLGTEETQYF.

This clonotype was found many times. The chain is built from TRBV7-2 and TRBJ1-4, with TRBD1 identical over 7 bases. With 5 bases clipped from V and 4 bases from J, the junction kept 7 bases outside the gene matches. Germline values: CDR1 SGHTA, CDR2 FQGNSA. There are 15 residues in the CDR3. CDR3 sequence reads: CASSTRQGSNEKLFF. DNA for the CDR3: TGTGCCAGCAGCACCCGACAGGGCAGTAATGAAAAACTGTTTTTT.